Presented here are 5 T cell receptor beta chains from one specimen sequenced in a study of T cell changes during pregnancy in multiple sclerosis. Sequenced by immunoSEQ multiplex PCR; TCRdb stores in-frame clones only, minus some. This sample has approximately 74,000 clones, with over 80% found just once. Sequencing was performed on peripheral blood, taken before pregnancy. The receptor source for this set is a female donor with multiple sclerosis, enrolled in a pregnancy study.

In this sample, this clone turned up once. The chain is built from TRBV5-1 and TRBJ2-7; 8 bases map to TRBD2. Germline assignment: CDR1 SGHRS and CDR2 YFSETQ. The V gene end was trimmed by 0 bases and the J gene end by 1 base; junction bases not matched to a gene: 3. CDR3 size: 15 residues. CDR3 sequence (DNA): TGCGCCAGCAGCTTGGGTAGCGGGATTTCCTACGAGCAGTACTTC. This gives the protein CASSLGSGISYEQYF.

The sample holds one count of this clone. The V and J genes are TRBV30 and TRBJ2-1; TRBD2 aligns across 14 bases. Germline V CDR1 and CDR2: GTSNPN, SVGIG (reference sequence). CDR3 length: 17 amino acids. J was trimmed by 4 bases and V by 1 base; bases with no gene match: 6. The CDR3 nucleotides read TGTGCCTGGAGTGCCGAAAGGACTAGCGGGAGGTACAATGAGCAGTTCTTC. It yields the protein CAWSAERTSGRYNEQFF.

The chain employs TRBV11-2 and TRBJ1-1; TRBD1 matches 7 bases. From germline, CDR1 is SGHAT and CDR2 FQNNGV. This CDR3 region has 14 residues. Losses at the gene ends were 5 bases for V and 0 bases for J; bases not matched to a gene: 3. CDR3 sequence (DNA): TGTGCCAGCAGCAAAGACAGGGTGAACACTGAAGCTTTCTTT. Amino acid sequence: CASSKDRVNTEAFF. The variable domain in full, with the rest retrieved from reference TRBV11-2 and TRBJ1-1, is EAGVAQSPRYKIIEKRQSVAFWCNPISGHATLYWYQQILGQGPKLLIQFQNNGVVDDSQLPKDRFSAERLKGVDSTLKIQPAKLEDSAVYLCASSKDRVNTEAFFGQGTRLTVV.

The chain couples TRBV19 to TRBJ1-1; 8 bases are shared with TRBD1. CDR1 LNHDA and CDR2 SQIVND come from the germline V gene (reference sequence). V gave up 3 bases and J gave up 7 bases; unmatched junction bases: 4. This CDR3 is 13 amino acids long. The CDR3 reads CASSILGQGEAFF. CDR3 coding DNA: TGTGCCAGTAGTATCTTAGGACAGGGTGAAGCTTTCTTT.

The V call is TRBV19, the J call TRBJ2-1; TRBD2 matches 12 bases. With 4 bases clipped from V and 0 bases from J, the junction kept 1 base outside the gene matches. The CDR3 runs 16 residues. Germline lookup yields CDR1 LNHDA and CDR2 SQIVND (reference sequence). The CDR3 loop reads CASSRTSGISYNEQFF. CDR3 in DNA: TGTGCCAGTAGTAGGACTAGCGGGATCTCCTACAATGAGCAGTTCTTC.